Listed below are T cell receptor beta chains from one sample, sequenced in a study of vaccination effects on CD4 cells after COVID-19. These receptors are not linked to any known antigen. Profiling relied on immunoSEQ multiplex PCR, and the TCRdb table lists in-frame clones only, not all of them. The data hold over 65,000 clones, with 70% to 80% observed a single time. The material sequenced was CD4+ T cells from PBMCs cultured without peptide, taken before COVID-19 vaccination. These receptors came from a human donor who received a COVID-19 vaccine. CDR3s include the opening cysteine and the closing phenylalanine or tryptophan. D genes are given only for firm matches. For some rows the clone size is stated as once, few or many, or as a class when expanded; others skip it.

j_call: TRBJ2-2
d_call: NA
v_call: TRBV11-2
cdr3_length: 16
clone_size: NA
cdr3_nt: TGTGCCAGCAGCGCTCGCCGGGACACGAACACCGGGGAGCTGTTTTTT
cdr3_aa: CASSARRDTNTGELFF

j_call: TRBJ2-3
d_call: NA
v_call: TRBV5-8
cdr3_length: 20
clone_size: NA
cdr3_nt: TGTGCCAGCCCCCACGCCCCCCTAGCGCTAACTCCCCAGCGGGCAGATACGCAGTATTTT
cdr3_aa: CASPHAPLALTPQRADTQYF

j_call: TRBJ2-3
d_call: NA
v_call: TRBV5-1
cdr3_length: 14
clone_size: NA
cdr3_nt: TGCGCCAGCAGCTTGAATGCCGCCACAGATACGCAGTATTTT
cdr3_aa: CASSLNAATDTQYF

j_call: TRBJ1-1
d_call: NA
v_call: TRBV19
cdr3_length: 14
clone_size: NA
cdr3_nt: TGTGCCAGTAGTATAACCGGGGTGAACACTGAAGCTTTCTTT
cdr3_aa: CASSITGVNTEAFF

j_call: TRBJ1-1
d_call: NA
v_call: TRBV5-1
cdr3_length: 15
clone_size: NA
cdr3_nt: TGCGCCAGCAGCGCGACCAGGCAGCTGAACACTGAAGCTTTCTTT
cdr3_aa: CASSATRQLNTEAFF

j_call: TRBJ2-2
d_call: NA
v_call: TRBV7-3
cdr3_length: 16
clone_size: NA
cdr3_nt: TGTGCCAGCAGCTTACATGGGGGGGCGAGTACCGGGGAGCTGTTTTTT
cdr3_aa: CASSLHGGASTGELFF

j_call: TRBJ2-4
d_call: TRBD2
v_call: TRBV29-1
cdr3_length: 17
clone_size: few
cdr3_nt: TGCAGCGTTGCACTAGCGGATCAAACCCTAGCCAAAAACATTCAGTACTTC
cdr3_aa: CSVALADQTLAKNIQYF

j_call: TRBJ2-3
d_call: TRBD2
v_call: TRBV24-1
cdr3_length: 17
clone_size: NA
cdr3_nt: TGTGCCACCAGTGATTCGCTTGGGCGGGGGGTGGCAGATACGCAGTATTTT
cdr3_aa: CATSDSLGRGVADTQYF

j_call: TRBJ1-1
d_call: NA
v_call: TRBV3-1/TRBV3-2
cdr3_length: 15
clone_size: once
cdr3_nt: TGTGCCAGCAGCCAATCCGGGACAATGAACACTGAAGCTTTCTTT
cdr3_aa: CASSQSGTMNTEAFF

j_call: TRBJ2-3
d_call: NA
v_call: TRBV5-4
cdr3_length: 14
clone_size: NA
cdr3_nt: TGTGCCAGCAGCTGGAGCAGGGCAGGTGATACGCAGTATTTT
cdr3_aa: CASSWSRAGDTQYF

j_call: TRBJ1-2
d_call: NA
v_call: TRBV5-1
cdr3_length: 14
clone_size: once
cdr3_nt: TGCGCCAGCAGCTTGGACAACGCGGTGTCGGGCTACACCTTC
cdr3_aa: CASSLDNAVSGYTF

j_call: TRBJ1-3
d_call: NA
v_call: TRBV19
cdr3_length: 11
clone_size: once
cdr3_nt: TGTGCCACCAGCTCTGGAAACACCATATATTTT
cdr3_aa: CATSSGNTIYF

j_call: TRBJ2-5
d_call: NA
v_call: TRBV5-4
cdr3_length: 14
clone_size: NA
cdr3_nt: TGTGCCAGCAGCGATCGCCGGACGGAAGAGACCCAGTACTTC
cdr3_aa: CASSDRRTEETQYF

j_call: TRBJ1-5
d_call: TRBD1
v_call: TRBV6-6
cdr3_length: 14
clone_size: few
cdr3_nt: TGTGCCAGCAGTGACAGACAGGGCCATCAGCCCCAGCATTTT
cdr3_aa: CASSDRQGHQPQHF

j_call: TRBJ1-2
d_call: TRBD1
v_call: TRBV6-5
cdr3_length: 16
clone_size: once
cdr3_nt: TGTGCCAGCAGTTACTTACCGGGACAGGGGAGGTCGGGCTACACCTTC
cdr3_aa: CASSYLPGQGRSGYTF

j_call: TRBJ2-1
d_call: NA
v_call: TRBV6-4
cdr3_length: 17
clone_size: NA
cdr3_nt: TGTGCCAGCAGCGCTCTAGGGGGGTACTCCAGGGAGAATGAGCAGTTCTTC
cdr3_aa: CASSALGGYSRENEQFF

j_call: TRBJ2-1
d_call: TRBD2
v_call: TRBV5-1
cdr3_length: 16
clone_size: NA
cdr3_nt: TGCGCCAGCAGCTCCGGGACTAGCGGGGGGGCTCTTGAGCAGTTCTTC
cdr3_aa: CASSSGTSGGALEQFF

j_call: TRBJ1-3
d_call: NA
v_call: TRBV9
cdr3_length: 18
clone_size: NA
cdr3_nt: TGTGCCAGCAGCGTAGTGTCCCAGATCCCAGGCTCTGGAAACACCATATATTTT
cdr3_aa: CASSVVSQIPGSGNTIYF

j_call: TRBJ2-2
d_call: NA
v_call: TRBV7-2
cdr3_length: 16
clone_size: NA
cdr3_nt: TGTGCCAGCAGCTTAAATCCCCAGGGGAACACCGGGGAGCTGTTTTTT
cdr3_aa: CASSLNPQGNTGELFF

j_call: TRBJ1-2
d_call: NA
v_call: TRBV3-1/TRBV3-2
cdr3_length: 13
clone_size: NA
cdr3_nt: TGTGCCAGCAGCCAAGCCAGGGTCTATGGCTACACCTTC
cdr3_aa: CASSQARVYGYTF

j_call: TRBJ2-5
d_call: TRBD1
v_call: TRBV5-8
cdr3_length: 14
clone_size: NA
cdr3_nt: TGTGCCAGCAGCATAGCTACAGGGGGGGAGACCCAGTACTTC
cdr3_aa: CASSIATGGETQYF

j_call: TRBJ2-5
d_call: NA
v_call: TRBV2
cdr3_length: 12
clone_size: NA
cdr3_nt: TGTGCCAGCCGGGACTTCCAAGAGACCCAGTACTTC
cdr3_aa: CASRDFQETQYF

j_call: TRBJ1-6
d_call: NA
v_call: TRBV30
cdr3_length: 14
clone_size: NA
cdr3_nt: TGTGCCTGGAGAGGGGATACCTATAATTCACCCCTCCACTTT
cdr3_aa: CAWRGDTYNSPLHF

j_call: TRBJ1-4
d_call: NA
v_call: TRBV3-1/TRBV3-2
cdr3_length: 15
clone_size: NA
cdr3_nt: TGTGCCAGCAGCCCCCTGGACAGATATAATGAAAAACTGTTTTTT
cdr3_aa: CASSPLDRYNEKLFF

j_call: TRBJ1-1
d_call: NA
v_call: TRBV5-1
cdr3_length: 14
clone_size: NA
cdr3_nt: TGCGCCAGCAGCCTCCGCTCTCCGGGAGCTGAAGCTTTCTTT
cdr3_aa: CASSLRSPGAEAFF

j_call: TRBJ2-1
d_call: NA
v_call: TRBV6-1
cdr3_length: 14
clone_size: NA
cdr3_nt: TGTGCCAGCAGTGAAATCGTCCCCCGGAGTGAGCAGTTCTTC
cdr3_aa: CASSEIVPRSEQFF

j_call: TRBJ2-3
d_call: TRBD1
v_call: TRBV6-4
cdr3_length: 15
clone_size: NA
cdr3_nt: TGTGCCAGCAGGACGTGGACAGGGGACACAGATACGCAGTATTTT
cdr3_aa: CASRTWTGDTDTQYF

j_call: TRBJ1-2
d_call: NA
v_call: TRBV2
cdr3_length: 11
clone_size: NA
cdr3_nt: TGTGCCAGCAGGCAGAAGTATGGCTACACCTTC
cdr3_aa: CASRQKYGYTF

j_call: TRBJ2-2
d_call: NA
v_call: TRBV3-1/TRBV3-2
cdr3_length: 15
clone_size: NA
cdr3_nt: TGTGCCAGCAGGGTCGAGACTAGAGACACCGGGGAGCTGTTTTTT
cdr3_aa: CASRVETRDTGELFF

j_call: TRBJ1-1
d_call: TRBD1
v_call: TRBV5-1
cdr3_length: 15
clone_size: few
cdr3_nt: TGCGCCAGCAGCCGGGGCACAGGGGAAGAGACTGAAGCTTTCTTT
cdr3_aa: CASSRGTGEETEAFF

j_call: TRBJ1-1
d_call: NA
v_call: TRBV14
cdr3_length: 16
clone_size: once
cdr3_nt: TGTGCCAGCAGTTCCGGGACAATGAGCTTGGGGACTGAAGCTTTCTTT
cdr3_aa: CASSSGTMSLGTEAFF

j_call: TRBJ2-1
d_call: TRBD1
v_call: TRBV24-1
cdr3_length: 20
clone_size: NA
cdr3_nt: TGTGCCACCAGGGTACAGGGGGCCCAGGGTAGCTCAGGGTCCTACAATGAGCAGTTCTTC
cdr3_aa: CATRVQGAQGSSGSYNEQFF